This TCR beta chain was observed in a study of identical twins (dated by TCRdb to 2016 to 2017). The study in broad terms: The study deep-sequenced TCR alpha and beta repertoires from monozygotic twins, unrelated adults of various ages and cord blood to test whether fetal clonotypes persist. To rule out contamination, replicate twin experiments were performed at different times with different library preparation protocols. Here is what the overall study found, with its caveats: Out-of-frame TCR alpha sequences shared between twins showed an excess of low generation-probability sequences compared with coincidental sharing between unrelated individuals. Because the same donors could not be followed over many years, the conclusions depended on cross-sectional statistical analysis. Invariant T cells such as MAIT and iNKT could partly confound zero-insertion analyses, although diverse VJ usage argued against such confounding for most clonotypes. In monozygotic twins, recombination models systematically underestimated out-of-frame TCR alpha sharing, but the models matched the sharing seen between unrelated individuals. Abundant cord blood beta clonotypes had fewer insertions, young adult naive repertoires showed a similar but weaker trend, and memory repertoires showed no such trend. In beta out-of-frame sequences, excess twin sharing was weaker, because having fewer shared sequences lowered the signal-to-noise ratio.

The library was made by 5' RACE. TCRdb shows the sequencer as Illumina HiSeq 2000. A universal primer binding site was added through template switching, and the final cDNA carried a unique molecular identifier so that TCR cDNA molecules could be counted accurately. First-strand cDNA for TCR alpha and beta chains was synthesized from specific primers in the conserved constant-segment region. To control for contamination, every cDNA library carried two barcodes: a SMART-Mk sample barcode plus Illumina barcodes. TruSeq adapter sequences, together with Illumina sample barcodes, were added in two successive PCR steps. The Illumina HiSeq platform was used with custom primers to sequence TCR alpha and beta cDNA libraries. Per the source publication's procedure: Raw reads were processed with MiGEC to extract unique molecular identifiers, and MiXCR was used to determine CDR3 positions. Recombination models were inferred per individual with the repgenHMM and IGoR tools using an EM algorithm. Shared clonotypes were analyzed with the tcR package in R, and sharing was normalized by the product of cloneset sizes. To study raw recombination without the effects of thymic and clonal selection, out-of-frame nonproductive sequences were analyzed. TCRdb reran the public reads through fastp at Q25 and MiXCR, keeping productive beta chains. Rows are unified per CDR3 protein, each entry keeping the most common DNA and genes. These V and J calls are TCRdb output, not the study's own analysis. The sample table lists over 200,000 distinct CDR3 sequences, approximately 10% of them with a count of one. The leading ten clones occupy more than 8% of the sample.

Every donor was a healthy Caucasian. Using Miltenyi CD45RO+ enrichment and human naive T-cell isolation kits, memory (CD45RO+) and naive T cells were isolated from PBMC. This clonotype was detected many times. No cognate antigen has been identified for it. There are no base qualities to consult, and no much larger clone falls within one base. Specimen: memory T cells sorted from blood. The sample's cell subset or site label, decoded: CD45RO+ enriched T cells. This sequence was found in a man aged 45 to 65 in good health.

The CDR3 reads CASSLGQGGQPQHF. The nucleotide sequence is TGCGCCAGCAGCTTGGGTCAGGGGGGTCAGCCCCAGCATTTT. This chain is built from TRBV5-1 and TRBJ1-5, with 7 junctional bases fitting TRBD1. The CDR3 covers 14 residues, taking in both the cysteine and the phenylalanine. The kept DNA is CDR3 alone, 42 bases in frame from the first base. The germline V gene supplies CDR1 SGHRS and CDR2 YFSETQ. Germline trimming amounts to 0 bases on V and 6 bases on J, with 3 as the count of junction bases outside the gene matches.